A single sample gave rise to the 30 T cell receptor beta chains below, sequenced in a study of PD-1 blockade in classical Hodgkin lymphoma. Here immunoSEQ multiplex PCR was the method, and the copy in TCRdb shows in-frame clones only, minus some. This sample has tens of thousands of clones; about 93% occur once, and the top ten carry roughly 8%. Every patient relapsed after autologous stem cell transplantation, and brentuximab vedotin exposure varied. The source was peripheral blood mononuclear cells (PBMCs), collected at baseline. All receptors derive from a human donor with classical Hodgkin lymphoma.

V gene TRBV28 combines with J gene TRBJ2-2; D is unresolved. Germline V CDR1 and CDR2: MDHEN, SYDVKM. There are 15 residues in the CDR3. V shed 3 bases and J shed 3 bases, with 11 bases lying between them. The CDR3 reads CASSFPDTYTGELFF. The CDR3 bases are TGTGCCAGCAGTTTCCCCGACACTTACACCGGGGAGCTGTTTTTT.

V and J are TRBV27 and TRBJ2-7; TRBD1 might be the D (6 bases). Trimming took 6 bases from V and 4 from J, leaving 19 bases between them. This CDR3 spans 15 amino acids. CDR1 and CDR2 from the germline V gene are MNHEY and SMNVEV (reference sequence). The CDR3 sequence: CASRPTGLYGYEQYF. DNA for the CDR3: TGTGCCAGCAGACCTACAGGGCTCTACGGGTACGAGCAGTACTTC.

This clone was detected only a few times. The V call is TRBV5-6, the J call TRBJ2-3; D is perhaps TRBD2 (6 bases). Per germline, CDR1 SGHDT and CDR2 YYEEEE. The CDR3 sequence is 17 residues long. Trimming stripped 3 bases from V and 3 bases from J, with 20 bases between. CDR3 DNA sequence: TGTGCCAGCAGCTCGGGGGAGCGGGTTCAACGGACAGATACGCAGTATTTT. Translation gives CASSSGERVQRTDTQYF.

The V gene is TRBV4-2, the J gene TRBJ2-2; no clear D gene. The germline V and J ends were trimmed by 7 bases and 6 bases, with 9 bases remaining between them. Germline CDR1 reads LGHNA; CDR2 reads YNFKEQ. The CDR3 length is 12 residues. The CDR3 protein is CASNDLAGELFF. The CDR3 nucleotides read TGTGCCAGCAACGACCTGGCCGGGGAGCTGTTTTTT.

The V and J genes are TRBV19 and TRBJ2-7, with TRBD2 matching 9 bases. J lost 6 bases, V lost 3 bases, and 18 bases had no gene match. CDR3 length equals 18 residues. Germline-derived CDR1 and CDR2 are LNHDA and SQIVND (reference sequence). Here the CDR3 DNA reads TGTGCCAGTAGTATTGGGTCTCTTCTAGCGGGGAGACCCAGCGAGCAGTACTTC. Amino acids: CASSIGSLLAGRPSEQYF.

V and J are TRBV19 and TRBJ2-3; D tentatively reads TRBD1 or TRBD2 (5 bases each). The CDR3 has 12 residues. The germline V gene encodes CDR1 LNHDA and CDR2 SQIVND (reference sequence). Trimming removed 7 bases from V and 4 bases from J, with 9 bases in between. The CDR3 sequence: CASKGEPDTQYF. As DNA, the CDR3 is TGTGCCAGTAAAGGGGAGCCAGATACGCAGTATTTT.

J is TRBJ1-5 and V is TRBV19, with 9 bases aligning to TRBD1. CDR3 size: 15 residues. After removal of 7 bases from V and 2 bases from J, the junction contained 6 bases not matched to a gene. Germline assignment: CDR1 LNHDA and CDR2 SQIVND (reference sequence). CDR3 in amino acids: CASTRTGVGNQPQHF. Here the CDR3 DNA reads TGTGCCAGTACCCGGACAGGGGTAGGCAATCAGCCCCAGCATTTT.

The gene calls are TRBV10-3 and TRBJ1-2; 7 nucleotides agree with TRBD1. Germline V gene data show CDR1 as ENHRY and CDR2 as SYGVKD. Germline trimming cut 0 bases from V and 2 bases from J; bases unmatched to any gene: 3. This CDR3 spans 15 amino acids. CDR3 protein: CAISESEGANYGYTF. Here the CDR3 DNA reads TGTGCCATCAGTGAGTCGGAGGGGGCGAACTATGGCTACACCTTC.

The chain joins TRBV18 to TRBJ1-5; D is perhaps TRBD1 (5 bases). CDR3 size: 12 residues. Germline-derived CDR1 and CDR2 are KGHSH and LQKENI. The V and J ends lost 5 bases and 5 bases respectively, with 7 bases between them. The CDR3 DNA reads as TGTGCCAGCTCAGTAGGGGATCAGCCCCAGCATTTT. The encoded protein is CASSVGDQPQHF.

Concerning this clone itself: One junction end does not reproduce the germline sequence, and a read error may be involved. The chain joins TRBV29-1 to TRBJ2-4, with 12 positions matching TRBD1. The length of the CDR3 is 16 residues. Germline V CDR1 and CDR2: SQVTM, ANQGSEA. The CDR3 here is CSVSSGQGAARNIQYF. CDR3 DNA: TGCAGCGTCAGTTCGGGACAGGGGGCAGCCAGAAACATTCAGTACTTC.

The chain uses TRBV28 and TRBJ2-5; 7 bases agree with TRBD1. The CDR3 has 14 amino acids. The ends lost 7 bases at V and 3 bases at J; junction bases unmatched: 8. Per the germline V gene, CDR1 is MDHEN and CDR2 is SYDVKM. The CDR3 region is CASTKGASEETQYF. The CDR3 nucleotides read TGTGCCAGCACCAAGGGGGCCTCGGAAGAGACCCAGTACTTC.

J is TRBJ2-3 and V is TRBV5-1; tentative D call: TRBD1 (5 bases). There are 14 residues in the CDR3. Germline V gene data show CDR1 as SGHRS and CDR2 as YFSETQ. V gave up 4 bases and J gave up 0 bases, with 9 bases separating them. CDR3 in amino acids: CASSLQVSTDTQYF. DNA for the CDR3: TGCGCCAGCAGCCTACAGGTTAGCACAGATACGCAGTATTTT.

CDR3 nucleotides: TGTGCCAGTAGTATAGACCCTGGGACAGGGGAGAATGGCTACACCTTC. Translating gives CASSIDPGTGENGYTF. J is TRBJ1-2 and V is TRBV19, with TRBD1 matching 10 bases. The germline CDR1 and CDR2 sequences are LNHDA and SQIVND (reference sequence). The CDR3 is 16 residues long. J was trimmed by 6 bases and V by 0 bases; bases with no gene match: 7.

The chain links TRBV7-3 to TRBJ2-7, with 8 bases lining up with TRBD1. V gave up 5 bases and J gave up 1 base; unmatched junction bases: 13. Germline lookup yields CDR1 SGHTA and CDR2 FQGTGA. This CDR3 has 17 amino acids. For the CDR3, the DNA is TGTGCCAGCAGCCCAGGGGGCACAGGTTTTGGGTCCTACGAGCAGTACTTC. This sequence encodes CASSPGGTGFGSYEQYF.

This chain joins TRBV7-6 and TRBJ2-7, with D perhaps matching TRBD2 (6 bases). The V gene's germline CDR1 is SGHVS and CDR2 FNYEAQ. V lost 5 bases, J lost 5 bases, and 19 bases lay in between. There are 15 residues in the CDR3. Here the CDR3 reads CASSPVSGQLNEQYF. The CDR3 nucleotides are TGTGCCAGCAGCCCGGTGAGCGGGCAGCTCAACGAGCAGTACTTC.

This chain joins TRBV27 and TRBJ2-5; perhaps TRBD1 as D (6 bases). Trimming removed 0 bases at V and 3 bases at J, with 14 bases between. CDR3 length equals 16 residues. Looked up from germline, CDR1 is MNHEY and CDR2 is SMNVEV (reference sequence). The DNA of the CDR3 is TGTGCCAGCAGTTTATCGTTAGGGGCAGGGGAAGAGACCCAGTACTTC. This sequence encodes CASSLSLGAGEETQYF.

The chain recombines TRBV2 with TRBJ1-2; perhaps TRBD1 as D (5 bases). Germline-derived CDR1 and CDR2 are SNHLY and FYNNEI. V lost 11 bases to trimming and J lost 4 bases, with 17 bases between them. The CDR3 spans 13 residues. The CDR3 region is CAPHGEGFYGYTF. The CDR3 DNA sequence: TGTGCCCCACACGGGGAGGGGTTCTATGGCTACACCTTC.

This clone was counted a single time. The rearrangement joins TRBV9 to TRBJ1-1; D may be TRBD1 (6 bases). The CDR3 spans 18 residues. V was clipped by 4 bases and J by 4 bases, with 26 bases between them. The V gene's germline CDR1 is SGDLS and CDR2 YYNGEE. CDR3 protein: CASSPEGGPLFMGTEAFF. CDR3 in DNA: TGTGCCAGCAGCCCCGAGGGGGGGCCCTTGTTCATGGGCACTGAAGCTTTCTTT.

The CDR3 nucleotides are TGTGCCAGCAGTCAAGACAGGGGCTATGGCTACACCTTC. This codes for CASSQDRGYGYTF. The chain has TRBV2 and TRBJ1-2, with TRBD1 identical over 8 bases. The germline V gene encodes CDR1 SNHLY and CDR2 FYNNEI. V lost 5 bases to trimming and J lost 4 bases; unmatched junction nucleotides: 3. The length of the CDR3 is 13 residues.

This sequence joins TRBV7-2 and TRBJ2-2, with unresolved D. V shed 3 bases and J shed 0 bases, with 8 bases lying between them. From germline, CDR1 is SGHTA and CDR2 FQGNSA. This CDR3 comprises 15 residues. This CDR3 reads CASSFYTSNTGELFF. CDR3 nucleotide sequence: TGTGCCAGCAGCTTCTACACATCGAACACCGGGGAGCTGTTTTTT.

The chain recombines TRBV5-4 with TRBJ2-7; no clear D gene. Germline CDR1 reads SGHNT; CDR2 reads YYREEE (reference sequence). The CDR3 contains 13 residues. Trimming removed 4 bases from V and 3 bases from J, with 11 bases in between. This CDR3 is CASSNLGHYEQYF. The CDR3, as DNA: TGTGCCAGCAGCAACCTAGGTCACTACGAGCAGTACTTC.

The J gene is TRBJ2-1, the V gene TRBV7-9; D gene ambiguous. In germline, CDR1 is SEHNR, CDR2 FQNEAQ (reference sequence). The CDR3 covers 15 residues. Trimming shortened V by 5 bases and J by 1 base, and 12 bases separated the two germline ends. CDR3 in DNA: TGTGCCAGCAGCCCCATGATTGCATCCTACAATGAGCAGTTCTTC. It specifies CASSPMIASYNEQFF. Drawing the rest from reference TRBV7-9 and TRBJ2-1, the complete variable domain is DTGVSQNPRHKITKRGQNVTFRCDPISEHNRLYWYRQTLGQGPEFLTYFQNEAQLEKSRLLSDRFSAERPKGSFSTLEIQRTEQGDSAMYLCASSPMIASYNEQFFGPGTRLTVL.

The V call is TRBV2, the J call TRBJ2-3, with 7 positions matching TRBD1. Germline V gene data show CDR1 as SNHLY and CDR2 as FYNNEI. The CDR3 contains 13 residues. Unmatched junction bases numbered 4, after V lost 8 bases and J lost 2 bases. The CDR3 reads CASSGQITDTQYF. In DNA form, the CDR3 reads TGTGCCAGCTCGGGACAGATCACAGATACGCAGTATTTT.

This chain uses TRBV7-6 with TRBJ1-1; D unresolved. The CDR3 length is 12 residues. Looked up from germline, CDR1 is SGHVS and CDR2 is FNYEAQ. Trimming left V 4 bases short and J 2 bases short, with 5 bases between. The CDR3 coding sequence is TGTGCCAGCAGCTCGAGTAACACTGAAGCTTTCTTT. This encodes CASSSSNTEAFF. Based on the CDR3 plus reference TRBV7-6 and TRBJ1-1, the full variable domain is GAGVSQSPRYKVTKRGQDVALRCDPISGHVSLYWYRQALGQGPEFLTYFNYEAQQDKSGLPNDRFSAERPEGSISTLTIQRTEQRDSAMYRCASSSSNTEAFFGQGTRLTVV.

In its sample, this clone was seen once. The rearrangement joins TRBV7-8 to TRBJ1-2; D may be TRBD1 (5 bases). Looked up from germline, CDR1 is SGHVS and CDR2 is FQNEAQ. The V and J ends lost 5 bases and 6 bases respectively, with 16 bases between them. There are 14 residues in the CDR3. The CDR3 is CASSPPWPGHGYTF. For the CDR3, the DNA is TGTGCCAGCAGCCCCCCGTGGCCGGGACATGGCTACACCTTC.

The chain combines TRBV5-8 with TRBJ1-4; D not certain. In germline, CDR1 is SGHTS, CDR2 YDEGEE. Between the trimmed V and J ends, which lost 0 bases and 8 bases, there was a span of 11 bases. The CDR3 length is 14 residues. CDR3: CASSLGYHEEKLFF. The CDR3 nucleotides are TGTGCCAGCAGCTTGGGGTACCATGAGGAAAAACTGTTTTTT.

V usage is TRBV5-6 and J usage is TRBJ2-3; 11 nucleotides agree with TRBD2. The CDR3 totals 15 residues. The germline CDR1 and CDR2 sequences are SGHDT and YYEEEE. Trimming at V came to 3 bases and at J to 4 bases, leaving 4 bases not matched to a gene. The DNA of the CDR3 is TGTGCCAGCAGCTCACTAGCGGGAGTTGCAGATACGCAGTATTTT. This translates into CASSSLAGVADTQYF. Full variable domain (outside the CDR3, taken from reference TRBV5-6 and TRBJ2-3): DAGVTQSPTHLIKTRGQQVTLRCSPKSGHDTVSWYQQALGQGPQFIFQYYEEEERQRGNFPDRFSGHQFPNYSSELNVNALLLGDSALYLCASSSLAGVADTQYFGPGTRLTVL.

The gene calls are TRBV19 and TRBJ2-7; either TRBD1 or TRBD2 may fit D (5 bases each). CDR3 length equals 15 residues. The germline V gene encodes CDR1 LNHDA and CDR2 SQIVND (reference sequence). V was clipped by 3 bases and J by 3 bases, with 15 bases between them. This chain's CDR3 is CASSIRGDGNYEQYF. CDR3 nucleotides: TGTGCCAGTAGTATTCGTGGGGACGGAAACTACGAGCAGTACTTC.

The V call is TRBV4-1, the J call TRBJ2-2; 11 bases map to TRBD2. The germline gives CDR1 MGHRA, CDR2 YSYEKL. This CDR3 is built from 22 residues. V lost 0 bases to trimming and J lost 4 bases; unmatched junction nucleotides: 19. The CDR3 reads CASSQDRFGLAGGRPGTGELFF. The CDR3 coding sequence is TGCGCCAGCAGCCAAGATCGGTTTGGGTTAGCGGGGGGGCGCCCCGGCACCGGGGAGCTGTTTTTT.

V and J are TRBV6-5 and TRBJ1-2, with a possible D match to TRBD1 (6 bases). The length of the CDR3 is 15 residues. The V end lost 2 bases, the J end lost 4 bases, and 14 bases lay between the germline ends. Germline CDR1 is MNHEY and CDR2 is SVGAGI. This CDR3 is CASSYKPGTLYGYTF. The CDR3 region has the DNA TGTGCCAGCAGTTACAAACCCGGGACACTCTATGGCTACACCTTC.